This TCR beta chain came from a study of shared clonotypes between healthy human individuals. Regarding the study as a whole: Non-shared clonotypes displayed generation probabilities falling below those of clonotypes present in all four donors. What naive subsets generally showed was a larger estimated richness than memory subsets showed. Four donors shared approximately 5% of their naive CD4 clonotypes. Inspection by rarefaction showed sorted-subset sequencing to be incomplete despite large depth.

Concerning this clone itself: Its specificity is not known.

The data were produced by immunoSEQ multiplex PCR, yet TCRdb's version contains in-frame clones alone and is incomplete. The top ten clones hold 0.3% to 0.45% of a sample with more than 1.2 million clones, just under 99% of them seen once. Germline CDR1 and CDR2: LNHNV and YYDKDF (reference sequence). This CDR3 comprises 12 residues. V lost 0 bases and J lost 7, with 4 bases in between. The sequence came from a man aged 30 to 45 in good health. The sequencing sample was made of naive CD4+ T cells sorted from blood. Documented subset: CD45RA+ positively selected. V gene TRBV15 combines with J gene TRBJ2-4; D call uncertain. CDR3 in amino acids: CATSRDRNIQYF. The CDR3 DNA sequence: TGTGCCACCAGCAGAGATCGTAACATTCAGTACTTC.